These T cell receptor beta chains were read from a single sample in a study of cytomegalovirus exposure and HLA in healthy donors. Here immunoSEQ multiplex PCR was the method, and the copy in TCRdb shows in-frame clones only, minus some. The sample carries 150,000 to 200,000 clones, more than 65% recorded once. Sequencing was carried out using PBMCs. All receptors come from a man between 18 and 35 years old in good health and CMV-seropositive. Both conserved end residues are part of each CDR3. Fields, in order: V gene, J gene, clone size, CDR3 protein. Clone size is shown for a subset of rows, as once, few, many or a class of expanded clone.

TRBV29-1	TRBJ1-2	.	CSVMGGAGGYTF
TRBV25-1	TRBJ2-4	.	CASSIGGLLNIQYF
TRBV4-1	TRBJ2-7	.	CASSQYPGGSLTYEQYF
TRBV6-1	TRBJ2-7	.	CASSEGGLVGRSSYEQYF
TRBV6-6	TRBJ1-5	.	CASSYPDRGASQPQHF
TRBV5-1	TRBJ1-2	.	CASSLSTDYGYTF
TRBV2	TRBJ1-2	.	CASRSLDILTF
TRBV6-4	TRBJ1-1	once	CASSRQPNTEAFF
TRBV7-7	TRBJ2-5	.	CASSLSGTSGGETQYF
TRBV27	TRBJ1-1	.	CAGTAGNTEAFF